This TCR beta chain emerged from a study of cytomegalovirus exposure and HLA in healthy donors. About the study: Earlier, roughly 120 million unique TCR beta sequences were recovered from approximately 180 million T cells by an analysis. Findings and caveats of the study: What a later analysis showed was that several of the most significant clusters appeared linked to common viral pathogens. Most subjects had HLA-A and HLA-B alleles reportedly predicted accurately by TCR beta sequences.

The PCR was carried out with 60 Vbeta primers and 13 Jbeta primers. Original methodology: The authors later counted about 80 million unique TCR beta chains, roughly 11 million of them shared. Libraries were prepared by immunoSEQ multiplex PCR; TCRdb keeps only in-frame clonotypes and omits some of them. Clonal size and the V and J genes are those of that table, whereas D and trimming came from the DNA. Here the sample spans about 160,000 clones, around four fifths being singletons. As regards this clone: Its antigen is not known.

The sample taken for sequencing was PBMCs. This TCR was sampled from a man in his late teens or twenties in good health and CMV-seropositive.

This chain's CDR3 is CASSFGSRTSAGNTIYF. For the CDR3, the DNA is TGTGCCAGCAGCTTCGGTTCTCGAACTTCGGCTGGAAACACCATATATTTT. V usage is TRBV7-9 and J usage is TRBJ1-3; no reliable D call. Trimming took 3 bases from V and 2 from J, leaving 17 bases between them. The germline V gene encodes CDR1 SEHNR and CDR2 FQNEAQ (reference sequence). The CDR3 has 17 residues.